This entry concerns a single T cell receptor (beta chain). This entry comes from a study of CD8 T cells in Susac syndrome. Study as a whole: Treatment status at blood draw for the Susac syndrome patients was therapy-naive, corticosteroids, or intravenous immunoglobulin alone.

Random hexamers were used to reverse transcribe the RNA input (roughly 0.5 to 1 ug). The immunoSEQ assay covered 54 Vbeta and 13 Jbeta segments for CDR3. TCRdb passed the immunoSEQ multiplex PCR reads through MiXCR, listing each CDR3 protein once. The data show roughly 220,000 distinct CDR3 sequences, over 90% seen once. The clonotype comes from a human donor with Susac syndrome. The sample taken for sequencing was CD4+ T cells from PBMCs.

This CDR3 reads CAWTAGISYNEQFF. The CDR3 DNA sequence: TGTGCCTGGACAGCGGGGATCTCCTACAATGAGCAGTTCTTC. The chain joins TRBV30 to TRBJ2-1, with 7 bases identical to TRBD2. The CDR3 is made up of 14 amino acids. V lost 4 bases and J lost 0; bases outside the gene matches: 3. The germline V gene has CDR1 GTSNPN and CDR2 SVGIG (reference sequence).